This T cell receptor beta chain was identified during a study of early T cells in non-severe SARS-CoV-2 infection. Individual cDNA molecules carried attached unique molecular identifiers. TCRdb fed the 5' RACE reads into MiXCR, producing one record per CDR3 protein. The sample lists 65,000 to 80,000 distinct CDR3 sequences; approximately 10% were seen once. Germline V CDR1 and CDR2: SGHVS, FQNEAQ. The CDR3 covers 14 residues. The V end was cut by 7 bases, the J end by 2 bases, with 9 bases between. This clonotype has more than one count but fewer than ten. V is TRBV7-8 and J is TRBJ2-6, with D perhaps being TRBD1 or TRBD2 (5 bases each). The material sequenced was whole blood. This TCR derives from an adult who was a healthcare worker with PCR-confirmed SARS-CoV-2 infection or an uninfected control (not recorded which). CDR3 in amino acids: CASIGDPGANVLTF. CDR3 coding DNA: TGTGCCAGCATTGGGGACCCTGGGGCCAACGTCCTGACTTTC.